These T cell receptor beta chains were read from a single sample in a study of shared clonotypes between healthy human individuals. Profiled with immunoSEQ multiplex PCR; TCRdb holds only in-frame clones, not every one. This repertoire shows nearly 750,000 clones, roughly 72% found once; its top ten account for more than 1.5%. Sequences were obtained from memory CD4+ T cells sorted from blood. These receptors all stem from a woman in her 30s in good health. Both conserved end residues are part of each CDR3. The D gene is left open where the match is weak. Clone size is stated in some rows and not others, as once, few, many or a class when expanded.

CDR3 DNA: TGTGCCAGTAGTATCCTAGCGGGAGTTCTTTCGGATGAGCAGTTCTTC
CDR3 protein: CASSILAGVLSDEQFF
clone size: .
V gene: TRBV19
D gene: TRBD2
J gene: TRBJ2-1

CDR3 DNA: TGTGCCAGCTGGTGGGAGGCCTACAATGAGCAGTTCTTC
CDR3 protein: CASWWEAYNEQFF
clone size: .
V gene: TRBV11-3
D gene: .
J gene: TRBJ2-1

CDR3 DNA: TGTGCCAGTTACAGGGGTTCGAACACTGAAGCTTTCTTT
CDR3 protein: CASYRGSNTEAFF
clone size: .
V gene: TRBV10-3
D gene: TRBD1
J gene: TRBJ1-1

CDR3 DNA: TGCAGCGTTGAGTTGACTAGCGGGATTCTGGTCTTC
CDR3 protein: CSVELTSGILVF
clone size: few
V gene: TRBV29-1
D gene: TRBD2
J gene: TRBJ2-1

CDR3 DNA: TGTGCCAGCAGCTTTTCCGGGACAGGGAGTGAAAAACTGTTTTTT
CDR3 protein: CASSFSGTGSEKLFF
clone size: .
V gene: TRBV7-9
D gene: TRBD1
J gene: TRBJ1-4

CDR3 DNA: TGTGCCAGCAGCCCACAACCGGGTCTCCTTGGAAACACCATATATTTT
CDR3 protein: CASSPQPGLLGNTIYF
clone size: .
V gene: TRBV7-2
D gene: .
J gene: TRBJ1-3

CDR3 DNA: TGTGCCAGCAGTTATAGCCGGGACAGGGGGCCAAATGAGCAGTTCTTC
CDR3 protein: CASSYSRDRGPNEQFF
clone size: .
V gene: TRBV2
D gene: TRBD1
J gene: TRBJ2-1

CDR3 DNA: TGTGCCACCAGCAGAGATCTGGGGGGGCCAGATGAAAAACTGTTTTTT
CDR3 protein: CATSRDLGGPDEKLFF
clone size: .
V gene: TRBV15
D gene: .
J gene: TRBJ1-4

CDR3 DNA: TGTGCTAGTGGTTTGGTACGTCTTTTTGGCGGGAGGGCCGTTGAGCAGTTCTTC
CDR3 protein: CASGLVRLFGGRAVEQFF
clone size: .
V gene: TRBV12-5
D gene: TRBD2
J gene: TRBJ2-1

CDR3 DNA: TGTGCCAGCAGGTTGCAACTGAACACTGAAGCTTTCTTT
CDR3 protein: CASRLQLNTEAFF
clone size: many
V gene: TRBV6-5
D gene: .
J gene: TRBJ1-1

CDR3 DNA: TGTGCCAGCAGCCGGGGGTCGGACAGTTACAATGAGCAGTTCTTC
CDR3 protein: CASSRGSDSYNEQFF
clone size: .
V gene: TRBV6-1
D gene: .
J gene: TRBJ2-1

CDR3 DNA: TGCGCCAGCAGTCAAGTTTCTTCCTACGAGCAGTACTTC
CDR3 protein: CASSQVSSYEQYF
clone size: few
V gene: TRBV23-1
D gene: .
J gene: TRBJ2-7

CDR3 DNA: TGTGCCAGCAGATTCAACAGGGGGCGCGGGGAGACCCAGTACTTC
CDR3 protein: CASRFNRGRGETQYF
clone size: .
V gene: TRBV11-2
D gene: TRBD1
J gene: TRBJ2-5

CDR3 DNA: TGTGCCAGCGGGACTCGGACCTACACCTTC
CDR3 protein: CASGTRTYTF
clone size: .
V gene: TRBV6-1
D gene: .
J gene: TRBJ1-2